These T cell receptor beta chains were read from a single sample in a study of persistence of HIV-infected CD4 T cells. Their cognate antigens are unknown. Libraries were prepared by immunoSEQ multiplex PCR; TCRdb keeps only in-frame clonotypes and omits some of them. The repertoire holds some 21,000 clones, 75% to 80% seen once, with 6.8% in the top ten. Sequencing used CD4+ T cells sorted from PBMCs after roughly 18-hour stimulation, obtained from a patient who received antiretroviral therapy. These receptors originate from an adult man with HIV who was CMV-seropositive. Each CDR3 is given with its conserved first and last residue. The D gene is left open where the match is weak. Some rows have no size entry. The others give once, few or many, or a class for an expanded clone.

>TRBV10-2|TRBD1|-|TRBJ1-4|14
CASGGTGPNEKLFF
TGCGCCAGCGGGGGGACAGGGCCTAATGAAAAACTGTTTTTT
>TRBV6-5|-|-|TRBJ1-1|14
CASTLPGGSTEAFF
TGTGCCAGCACCCTCCCCGGGGGTTCCACTGAAGCTTTCTTT
>TRBV7-3|-|-|TRBJ2-3|15
CASSPGGPSTDTQYF
TGTGCCAGCAGCCCGGGGGGCCCGAGCACAGATACGCAGTATTTT
>TRBV5-1|-|-|TRBJ2-3|14
CASSPGQFTDTQYF
TGCGCCAGCAGCCCTGGACAGTTCACAGATACGCAGTATTTT
>TRBV7-2|-|-|TRBJ2-1|15
CASSSYLNPGPPWVF
TGTGCCAGCAGCTCCTACCTGAACCCGGGGCCCCCTTGGGTCTTC
>TRBV2|-|-|TRBJ1-5|13
CASMGEINQPQHF
TGTGCCAGCATGGGCGAAATAAATCAGCCCCAGCATTTT
>TRBV7-3|-|-|TRBJ1-1|15
CASSLNTGTNTEAFF
TGTGCCAGCAGCTTAAATACAGGGACGAACACTGAAGCTTTCTTT
>TRBV10-2|TRBD1|few|TRBJ2-2|14
CASSETGDTGELFF
TGCGCCAGCAGTGAAACAGGGGACACCGGGGAGCTGTTTTTT
>TRBV6-2/TRBV6-3|-|-|TRBJ2-1|11
CASSDSNEQFF
TGTGCCAGCAGTGATTCTAATGAGCAGTTCTTC
>TRBV2|-|-|TRBJ2-7|12
CATSMSSYEQYF
TGTGCCACCAGTATGAGCTCCTACGAGCAGTACTTC
>TRBV21-1|-|-|TRBJ1-2|20
CASSSLWRVNFILPNYGYTF
TGTGCCAGCAGCTCCCTGTGGCGGGTCAACTTTATCCTCCCCAACTATGGCTACACCTTC
>TRBV9|TRBD1|-|TRBJ2-4|16
CASSVAKGGLKNIQYF
TGTGCCAGCAGCGTAGCGAAAGGGGGCCTTAAAAACATTCAGTACTTC
>TRBV9|-|-|TRBJ2-2|19
CASSASGRGALENTGELFF
TGTGCCAGCAGCGCCTCGGGGAGGGGGGCGTTGGAGAACACCGGGGAGCTGTTTTTT
>TRBV19|-|-|TRBJ2-1|13
CASTPGPNNEQFF
TGTGCCAGTACCCCGGGACCTAACAATGAGCAGTTCTTC
>TRBV3-1/TRBV3-2|TRBD1|-|TRBJ1-5|15
CASSQTQGVNQPQHF
TGTGCCAGCAGCCAAACGCAGGGGGTCAATCAGCCCCAGCATTTT
>TRBV19|-|-|TRBJ2-1|14
CASRTSGSYNEQFF
TGTGCCAGTCGGACGAGCGGATCTTACAATGAGCAGTTCTTC
>TRBV14|-|-|TRBJ2-1|15
CASSPNRGTGDEQFF
TGTGCCAGCAGCCCGAATCGTGGGACTGGGGATGAGCAGTTCTTC
>TRBV10-1|-|few|TRBJ2-1|17
CASSESGTRTEYNEQFF
TGCGCCAGCAGTGAGTCGGGAACCCGGACGGAGTACAATGAGCAGTTCTTC
>TRBV5-1|-|-|TRBJ2-2|14
CASSLDTPVGELFF
TGCGCCAGCAGCTTGGACACCCCGGTCGGGGAGCTGTTTTTT
>TRBV11-2|TRBD1|-|TRBJ1-2|19
CASSSPSRTGDNSNYGYTF
TGTGCCAGCAGCTCCCCATCGAGGACAGGTGATAATTCAAACTATGGCTACACCTTC
>TRBV28|-|-|TRBJ1-2|11
CASRTLSGYTF
TGTGCCAGCCGTACCCTGTCGGGCTACACCTTC
>TRBV6-5|TRBD1|once|TRBJ2-5|15
CASSYRRDRGATQYF
TGTGCCAGCAGTTATCGCCGGGACAGGGGAGCGACCCAGTACTTC
>TRBV30|-|-|TRBJ1-1|10
CAWGPPQAFF
TGTGCCTGGGGCCCCCCACAAGCTTTCTTT
>TRBV5-6|-|-|TRBJ2-2|14
CASSTLQGNGELFF
TGTGCCAGCAGCACCCTACAGGGAAACGGGGAGCTGTTTTTT
>TRBV27|-|-|TRBJ1-1|14
CASSLRGDNTEAFF
TGTGCCAGCAGTTTAAGAGGGGATAACACTGAAGCTTTCTTT
>TRBV3-1/TRBV3-2|TRBD1|-|TRBJ2-3|13
CASSQARQGPQYF
TGTGCCAGCAGCCAAGCTAGACAGGGGCCGCAGTATTTT
>TRBV5-1|TRBD2|once|TRBJ2-1|19
CASSPPGLAGGNNYNEQFF
TGCGCCAGCAGCCCTCCGGGACTAGCGGGGGGGAATAACTACAATGAGCAGTTCTTC
>TRBV4-1|-|-|TRBJ1-4|17
CASSLGPASATNEKLFF
TGCGCCAGCAGCCTCGGGCCCGCCTCGGCTACTAATGAAAAACTGTTTTTT
>TRBV11-1|-|-|TRBJ1-2|15
CASSLAGDSLYGYTF
TGTGCCAGCAGCTTAGCGGGAGACAGCCTGTATGGCTACACCTTC
>TRBV3-1/TRBV3-2|-|-|TRBJ1-5|13
CASSQAGNQPQHF
TGTGCCAGCAGCCAAGCGGGGAATCAGCCCCAGCATTTT
>TRBV27|-|-|TRBJ1-1|17
CASSSPDGENMNTEAFF
TGTGCCAGCAGTTCGCCGGATGGGGAGAACATGAACACTGAAGCTTTCTTT
>TRBV3-1/TRBV3-2|-|-|TRBJ2-1|14
CASSQPGFGNEQFF
TGTGCCAGCAGCCAACCGGGTTTTGGCAATGAGCAGTTCTTC
>TRBV7-9|-|-|TRBJ1-1|13
CASSYREGTEAFF
TGTGCCAGCAGCTACAGGGAAGGCACTGAAGCTTTCTTT
>TRBV6-5|-|medium-sized|TRBJ2-4|14
CASSLPGTKNIQYF
TGTGCCAGCAGTCTCCCGGGGACAAAAAACATTCAGTACTTC
>TRBV6-1|-|-|TRBJ2-6|16
CASSAEGSSGANVLTF
TGTGCCAGCAGTGCGGAAGGGAGCTCTGGGGCCAACGTCCTGACTTTC
>TRBV6-5|-|-|TRBJ1-6|14
CASREGPTNSPLHF
TGTGCCAGCAGGGAGGGACCGACCAATTCACCCCTCCACTTT
>TRBV7-9|TRBD2|-|TRBJ2-1|15
CASSLGGGRLHEQFF
TGTGCCAGCAGCTTAGGCGGGGGGAGGTTACATGAGCAGTTCTTC
>TRBV19|TRBD2|-|TRBJ2-7|15
CASSLGLAGVNEQYF
TGTGCCAGTAGTCTCGGACTAGCGGGGGTCAACGAGCAGTACTTC
>TRBV13|-|-|TRBJ2-7|12
CASSLDRGEQYF
TGTGCCAGCAGCTTAGACCGGGGGGAGCAGTACTTC
>TRBV5-4|-|few|TRBJ1-1|13
CASSRDPNTEAFF
TGTGCCAGCAGCCGGGACCCGAACACTGAAGCTTTCTTT
>TRBV27|-|-|TRBJ2-6|18
CASSHLGGTTTGANVLTF
TGTGCCAGCAGCCACCTGGGGGGGACAACCACTGGGGCCAACGTCCTGACTTTC
>TRBV2|-|-|TRBJ2-3|17
CASSERDTYFLTDTQYF
TGTGCCAGCAGTGAAAGGGACACTTATTTCCTCACAGATACGCAGTATTTT
>TRBV12-5|-|-|TRBJ1-6|17
CASGLRASSSYNSPLHF
TGTGCTAGTGGTTTGCGGGCCTCGAGCTCCTATAATTCACCCCTCCACTTT
>TRBV9|-|-|TRBJ1-1|17
CASSVGAKGGAITEAFF
TGTGCCAGCAGCGTGGGAGCGAAGGGGGGCGCTATAACTGAAGCTTTCTTT
>TRBV5-4|TRBD1|few|TRBJ1-1|13
CASSWDREGEAFF
TGTGCCAGCAGCTGGGACAGGGAAGGTGAAGCTTTCTTT
>TRBV9|TRBD1|-|TRBJ2-7|17
CASSVGDRSPLRNEQYF
TGTGCCAGCAGCGTGGGGGACAGGAGCCCCCTGAGGAACGAGCAGTACTTC
>TRBV7-6|-|-|TRBJ2-2|15
CASSAQGSGTGELFF
TGTGCCAGCAGCGCACAGGGTTCTGGGACCGGGGAGCTGTTTTTT
>TRBV4-1|-|once|TRBJ2-2|12
CASSQYPGELFF
TGCGCCAGCAGCCAATACCCCGGGGAGCTGTTTTTT
>TRBV20-1|-|once|TRBJ2-1|16
CSASATGRVSYNEQFF
TGCAGTGCTAGTGCGACGGGACGTGTGTCCTACAATGAGCAGTTCTTC
>TRBV7-2|-|-|TRBJ1-5|13
CASSFGSNQPQHF
TGTGCCAGCAGCTTTGGTAGCAATCAGCCCCAGCATTTT
>TRBV3-1/TRBV3-2|-|few|TRBJ2-7|14
CASSHTGNNYEQYF
TGTGCCAGCAGCCACACAGGGAATAACTACGAGCAGTACTTC
>TRBV7-2|TRBD2|-|TRBJ2-1|18
CASSPFTFQRGGTDEQFF
TGTGCCAGCAGCCCCTTCACCTTCCAGCGGGGGGGGACGGATGAGCAGTTCTTC
>TRBV28|-|-|TRBJ1-5|14
CASSLEVSNQPQHF
TGTGCCAGCAGTTTAGAGGTTAGCAATCAGCCCCAGCATTTT